This entry describes one T cell receptor (beta chain). Its antigen is unknown. It may be a read error: a sequence one base away is much more abundant. This sample is part of a study of blood T cells in healthy people across ages. For the study at large: Template switching picked up about one barcoded beta molecule for each two T cells.

The CDR3 extends over 14 amino acids. Looked up from germline, CDR1 is DFQATT and CDR2 is SNEGSKA (reference sequence). After removal of 2 bases from V and 8 bases from J, the junction contained 9 bases not matched to a gene. It was with a sample-barcoded 5' primer and a J-beta primer mix that a second PCR of roughly 6 to 11 cycles was run. TCRdb independently ran MiXCR on the 5' RACE reads; one entry per CDR3 protein. The table lists more than 800,000 distinct CDR3 sequences, less than 35% of them singletons, with 15% to 20% in the top ten. Donors were healthy Caucasian individuals from Russia aged roughly 6 to 100. Whole-study findings and limits: Per million T cells, TCR beta diversity dropped about linearly as age rose.

The sequenced sample was blood. The V call is TRBV20-1, the J call TRBJ1-2; 9 bases are shared with TRBD1. The clonotype was recovered from a woman at least 80 years old in good health. The CDR3 nucleotides read TGCAGTGCTAGATCGGGACAGGGCTGCAAGGGCTACACCTTC. Protein product: CSARSGQGCKGYTF.